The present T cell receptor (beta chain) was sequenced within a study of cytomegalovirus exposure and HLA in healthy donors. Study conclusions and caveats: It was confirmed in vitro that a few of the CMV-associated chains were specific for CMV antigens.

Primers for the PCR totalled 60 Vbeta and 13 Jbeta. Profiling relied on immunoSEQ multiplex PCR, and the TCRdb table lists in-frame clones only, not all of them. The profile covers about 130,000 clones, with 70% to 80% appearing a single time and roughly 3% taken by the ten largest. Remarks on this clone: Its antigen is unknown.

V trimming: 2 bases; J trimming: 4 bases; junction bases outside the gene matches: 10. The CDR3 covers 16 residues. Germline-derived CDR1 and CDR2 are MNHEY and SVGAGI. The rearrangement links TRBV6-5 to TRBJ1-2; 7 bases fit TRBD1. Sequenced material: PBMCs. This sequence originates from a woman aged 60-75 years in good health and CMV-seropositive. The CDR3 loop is CASSYKDRWLGYGYTF. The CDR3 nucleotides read TGTGCCAGCAGTTACAAGGACAGGTGGTTAGGCTATGGCTACACCTTC.